This T cell receptor beta chain is drawn from a study of vaccination and CD4 T cells after COVID-19. On the study more broadly: Sampling after COVID took place at a median of around 91 days (range 35 to 161) following diagnosis.

Remarks on this clonotype: The antigen remains undetermined.

V shed 5 bases and J shed 1 base, with 14 bases lying between them. The CDR3 runs to 14 residues. Germline loops: CDR1 DFQATT, CDR2 SNEGSKA (reference sequence). Oncomine TCR Beta short-read sequencing was applied to DNA from cultured CD4+ T cells. TCRdb processed the PCR reads anew with MiXCR; each CDR3 protein has one entry. This sample carries 28,000 or so distinct CDR3 sequences, approximately 40% of them seen once, and the ten largest clones take roughly a tenth. Noted treatment: approximately nine-day PBMC culture with coronavirus spike peptide pools or control peptides (ViraFEST assay). The chain recombines TRBV20-1 with TRBJ1-1; D is unresolved. This receptor was taken from a human donor who had recovered from COVID-19. Specimen: CD4+ T cells from blood, cultured in vitro. CDR3 DNA sequence: TGCAGTGCTTCCCTCCGTGGGAGGAACACTGAAGCTTTCTTT. Its translation: CSASLRGRNTEAFF.